A single sample gave rise to the 15 T cell receptor beta chains below, sequenced in a study of control samples from healthy donors and cancer patients. The protocol was immunoSEQ multiplex PCR, while the TCRdb copy is restricted to in-frame clones and leaves out a portion. This table holds about 110,000 clones, approximately 91% found once. Sample: blood. Receptor source: a woman between 18 and 29 years old in good health.

This rearrangement joins TRBV12-5 to TRBJ2-2; no firm D call. The CDR3 is made up of 13 amino acids. Between the trimmed V and J ends, which lost 2 bases and 10 bases, there was a span of 11 bases. In germline, CDR1 is LGHNT, CDR2 FRNRAP. The CDR3 region is CASGLFHGEELFF. For the CDR3, the DNA is TGTGCTAGTGGTTTGTTCCACGGTGAGGAGCTGTTTTTT.

The chain's CDR3 is CASSLTAQGRVYEQYF. The CDR3 region has the DNA TGTGCCAGCTCACTCACTGCACAGGGGCGTGTCTACGAGCAGTACTTC. This sequence joins TRBV18 and TRBJ2-7, with 7 bases aligning to TRBD1. The J segment lost 3 bases and the V segment lost 4 bases, leaving 12 bases of the junction unmatched. The CDR3 contains 16 residues. Germline loops: CDR1 KGHSH, CDR2 LQKENI. Combining the CDR3 with reference TRBV18 and TRBJ2-7 gives the whole variable domain NAGVMQNPRHLVRRRGQEARLRCSPMKGHSHVYWYRQLPEEGLKFMVYLQKENIIDESGMPKERFSAEFPKEGPSILRIQQVVRGDSAAYFCASSLTAQGRVYEQYFGPGTRLTVT.

The chain combines TRBV28 with TRBJ2-1, with TRBD1 matching over 9 bases. The V gene end was trimmed by 6 bases and the J gene end by 2 bases; junction bases not matched to a gene: 5. CDR1 is MDHEN, CDR2 SYDVKM, per germline. This CDR3 has 15 amino acids. CDR3: CASSLRQGAYNEQFF. The CDR3 DNA follows: TGTGCCAGCAGCCTCAGACAGGGGGCCTACAATGAGCAGTTCTTC.

The gene calls are TRBV3-1 (or the pseudogene TRBV3-2) and TRBJ2-3; 12 positions match TRBD2. The CDR3 is 16 residues long. The V segment lost 4 bases and the J segment 3 bases; nucleotides outside the gene matches: 5. CDR1 is LGHDT, CDR2 YNNKEL, per germline (reference sequence). In DNA form, the CDR3 reads TGTGCCAGCAGCCCCCTAGCGGGGGGGGCTACAGATACGCAGTATTTT. It is translated as CASSPLAGGATDTQYF.

The gene calls are TRBV16 and TRBJ2-6; D is perhaps TRBD2 (5 bases). Germline V CDR1 and CDR2: KGHSY, FQNENV. The V end lost 8 bases, the J end lost 0 bases, and 8 bases lay between the germline ends. This CDR3 is 14 amino acids long. CDR3 in DNA: TGTGCCAGCGCCCGGGGCTCTGGGGCCAACGTCCTGACTTTC. Its translation is CASARGSGANVLTF.

The gene calls are TRBV14 and TRBJ2-5; D unresolved. The V end was cut by 1 base, the J end by 6 bases, with 15 bases between. CDR1 and CDR2 (germline): SGHDN, FVKESK. The CDR3 length is 15 residues. In nucleotides, the CDR3 is TGTGCCAGCAGCCAAGGAGGCCGGGCCCGGCAGACCCAGTACTTC. Translation gives CASSQGGRARQTQYF.

This clone occurred once. J is TRBJ2-3 and V is TRBV23-1; 13 bases map to TRBD2. TRBV23-1 is recorded as an ORF, its role being uncertain. V lost 7 bases to trimming and J lost 1 base; unmatched junction nucleotides: 23. There are 22 residues in the CDR3. The CDR3 sequence: CASIDPDNPGLAGENCTDTQYF. The CDR3 DNA reads TGCGCCAGCATAGACCCAGACAACCCCGGACTAGCGGGAGAGAATTGCACAGATACGCAGTATTTT.

V is TRBV12-5 and J is TRBJ2-2, with 9 bases matching TRBD2. With 7 bases clipped from V and 4 bases from J, the junction kept 10 bases outside the gene matches. The CDR3 consists of 16 residues. Germline V gene lookup returns CDR1 LGHNT and CDR2 FRNRAP. The CDR3 loop is CASVRPGLASTGELFF. CDR3 DNA sequence: TGTGCTAGTGTTAGACCGGGACTAGCTAGCACCGGGGAGCTGTTTTTT.

This chain links TRBV18 with TRBJ2-3; the match to TRBD2 covers 7 bases. The junction had 9 bases not matched to a gene; V was cut back by 3 bases and J by 6 bases. Germline CDR1 reads KGHSH; CDR2 reads LQKENI. The CDR3 extends over 15 amino acids. The CDR3 sequence is CASSPSGGRMDTQYF. The CDR3, as DNA: TGTGCCAGCTCACCGTCGGGAGGTCGGATGGATACGCAGTATTTT.

Only one count was recorded for this clone. The chain couples TRBV7-3 to TRBJ1-1; D is possibly TRBD1 (6 bases). Germline CDR1 SGHTA, CDR2 FQGTGA. Trimming shortened V by 1 base and J by 1 base, and 10 bases separated the two germline ends. This CDR3 is built from 15 residues. In DNA form, the CDR3 reads TGTGCCAGCAGCTTAAATGGACAGAGGAACACTGAAGCTTTCTTT. This gives the protein CASSLNGQRNTEAFF.

The gene calls are TRBV4-3 and TRBJ2-2; D remains unclear. V lost 5 bases and J 4 bases, leaving 14 bases between the germline ends. CDR1 is LGHNA, CDR2 YSLEER, per germline. CDR3 size: 15 residues. CDR3 coding DNA: TGCGCCAGCAGCATAGGCAGACCCGTCACCGGGGAGCTGTTTTTT. It yields the protein CASSIGRPVTGELFF.

This clone was seen once. The chain employs TRBV19 and TRBJ2-5, with D uncertain. CDR3 length: 13 residues. The V gene lost 4 bases and the J gene lost 5 bases, with 11 bases spanning the gap. Germline V CDR1 and CDR2: LNHDA, SQIVND (reference sequence). The CDR3 here is CASSNQPRETQYF. The CDR3 DNA is TGTGCCAGTAGTAACCAGCCAAGGGAGACCCAGTACTTC. Full variable domain (remainder filled in from reference TRBV19 and TRBJ2-5): DGGITQSPKYLFRKEGQNVTLSCEQNLNHDAMYWYRQDPGQGLRLIYYSQIVNDFQKGDIAEGYSVSREKKESFPLTVTSAQKNPTAFYLCASSNQPRETQYFGPGTRLLVL.

The rearrangement links TRBV19 to TRBJ2-2; D might be TRBD1 or TRBD2, each matching 5 bases. The CDR3 contains 14 residues. Per the germline V gene, CDR1 is LNHDA and CDR2 is SQIVND (reference sequence). The V and J ends lost 1 base and 4 bases respectively, with 7 bases between them. For the CDR3, the DNA is TGTGCCAGTAGTATAGGGGACCTCACCGGGGAGCTGTTTTTT. Encoded protein: CASSIGDLTGELFF.

The chain is built from TRBV27 and TRBJ2-2, with D perhaps assigned TRBD1 or TRBD2 (5 bases each). The V end lost 4 bases, the J end lost 4 bases, and 7 bases lay between the germline ends. Germline V lookup: CDR1 MNHEY, CDR2 SMNVEV (reference sequence). CDR3 length: 13 residues. This CDR3 reads CASSYGTTGELFF. CDR3 DNA: TGTGCCAGCAGTTACGGGACCACCGGGGAGCTGTTTTTT.

This chain joins TRBV3-1 (or the pseudogene TRBV3-2) and TRBJ2-1; D may match TRBD1 or TRBD2 (5 bases each). The V gene's germline CDR1 is LGHDT and CDR2 YNNKEL (reference sequence). The CDR3 contains 18 residues. V shed 2 bases and J shed 5 bases, with 22 bases lying between them. Written as DNA, the CDR3 is TGTGCCAGCAGCCAACCCGAAAAGAGGTGCAGGGACCACAATGAGCAGTTCTTC. Translated, it gives CASSQPEKRCRDHNEQFF.